This is a list of T cell receptor beta chains from one sample in a study of Graves' ophthalmopathy and Graves' hyperthyroidism. One entry per CDR3 protein, called by TCRdb with MiXCR from the multiplex PCR reads. The table has roughly 480,000 distinct CDR3 sequences, approximately 15% seen once. Sequencing used blood. These receptors were taken from a woman aged 25 to 45 with Graves' ophthalmopathy. CDR3s include the opening cysteine and the closing phenylalanine or tryptophan.

v_gene	j_gene	CDR3aa
TRBV28	TRBJ1-5	CASSLPGEGQPQHF
TRBV20-1	TRBJ1-3	CSARDPGARNTIYF
TRBV11-1	TRBJ2-3	CASSLLRGYTTDTQYF
TRBV15	TRBJ1-1	CATSRILGAEAFF
TRBV28	TRBJ1-1	CASSLYGPRMNTEAFF
TRBV20-1	TRBJ2-7	CSASDPGNLSYEQYF
TRBV7-6	TRBJ2-7	CASSSPGGRHEQYF
TRBV14	TRBJ2-7	CASSQVRGRHEQYF
TRBV14	TRBJ2-5	CATSQAAGVKKWTQYF
TRBV7-3	TRBJ2-7	CASSYPPGEQYF
TRBV2	TRBJ2-5	CASSEVGAGGETQYF
TRBV28	TRBJ1-1	CASSPSGGGAANSEAFF
TRBV27	TRBJ1-6	CASSGDGSSPLHF
TRBV5-1	TRBJ2-7	CASSLFSTATAYEQYF
TRBV20-1	TRBJ2-5	CSASSDREEQETQYF
TRBV19	TRBJ1-1	CASSIMGGSGVGTEAFF
TRBV19	TRBJ1-1	CASSIVSSNTEAFF
TRBV20-1	TRBJ1-3	CSARGIRGGGNTIYF
TRBV12-3/TRBV12-4	TRBJ1-1	CASSLGGTKRAFF
TRBV6-5	TRBJ2-5	CASSYSENRGTQYF
TRBV13	TRBJ2-5	CASSSRGAGIQETQYF
TRBV15	TRBJ2-5	CATSREAYQETQYF
TRBV28	TRBJ2-5	CASSYPLTQSQETQYF
TRBV7-9	TRBJ2-7	CASSPFYGQYF
TRBV6-5	TRBJ1-5	CASTKGPNQPQHF
TRBV5-1	TRBJ2-7	CASSLEGQRPEQYF
TRBV13	TRBJ2-7	CASRTGGYSGSEQYF
TRBV6-5	TRBJ1-6	CASSYSRWADRESPLHF
TRBV7-8	TRBJ2-5	CASRLAGGETQYF
TRBV5-6	TRBJ1-2	CASSLLIVGPSGYTF
TRBV4-1	TRBJ1-5	CASSPSQGGQPQHF
TRBV6-2/TRBV6-3	TRBJ1-1	CASSDIGHANTEAFF
TRBV20-1	TRBJ1-1	CSARDSGQGNTEAFF
TRBV10-3	TRBJ2-7	CAISEPSSPAEQYF
TRBV15	TRBJ2-5	CATSSEAGGAETQYF
TRBV28	TRBJ2-1	CASRPLGENEQFF
TRBV12-3/TRBV12-4	TRBJ1-5	CASSSGTGSQPQHF
TRBV20-1	TRBJ2-2	CSARVGINTGELFF
TRBV7-9	TRBJ2-5	CASSNQREGPQETQYF
TRBV4-1	TRBJ1-1	CASSPDGLNTEAFF
TRBV27	TRBJ1-2	CASSLFPGLGGGYTF
TRBV6-1	TRBJ1-2	CASSEVRYTF
TRBV6-1	TRBJ2-5	CASSESGIQETQYF
TRBV12-3/TRBV12-4	TRBJ2-5	CASTPKANFQETQYF
TRBV24-1	TRBJ2-5	CATSDPAGLQETQYF
TRBV28	TRBJ2-7	CASSPPAATYEQYF
TRBV20-1	TRBJ2-7	CSARGLAFYEQYF
TRBV27	TRBJ2-7	CASSLFQGSPYEQYF
TRBV30	TRBJ1-5	CAWSSRGDQPQHF
TRBV25-1	TRBJ1-2	CASSGTGRYGYTF